Each of the 29 T cell receptor beta chains below was sequenced from the same sample in a study of cytomegalovirus exposure and HLA in healthy donors. The PCR employed 60 Vbeta primers together with 13 Jbeta primers. Only in-frame clones appear in the TCRdb table, and some are missing; sequencing was by immunoSEQ multiplex PCR. The repertoire holds around 180,000 clones, with around 80% as singletons. The sequenced sample was PBMCs. These receptors came from a girl aged 2-10 years in good health and CMV-seropositive.

The V call is TRBV5-6, the J call TRBJ2-7; D is perhaps TRBD2 (6 bases). Trimming removed 6 bases at V and 5 bases at J, with 15 bases between. CDR3 size: 13 residues. Looked up from germline, CDR1 is SGHDT and CDR2 is YYEEEE. This CDR3 reads CASIRTGVDEQYF. The DNA for the CDR3 is TGTGCCAGCATCCGAACGGGGGTCGACGAGCAGTACTTC.

This clone was counted a few times. The V gene is TRBV28, the J gene TRBJ2-4; possible D gene TRBD2, 6 bases. This CDR3 is built from 16 residues. The germline V gene encodes CDR1 MDHEN and CDR2 SYDVKM. V dropped 6 bases and J dropped 5 bases, with 20 bases sitting between them. In DNA form, the CDR3 reads TGTGCCAGCAGCCCCATCCCCTTAACGGGGGAAAACATTCAGTACTTC. This translates into CASSPIPLTGENIQYF.

This clone was counted only a few times. V gene TRBV2 combines with J gene TRBJ1-2, with 7 bases that match TRBD1. Germline CDR1 and CDR2: SNHLY and FYNNEI. After removal of 5 bases from V and 8 bases from J, the junction contained 8 bases not matched to a gene. The CDR3 covers 13 residues. Written as DNA, the CDR3 is TGTGCCAGCAGTACCGAGGGGGCGTGGGGCTACACCTTC. Protein product: CASSTEGAWGYTF.

The V and J genes are TRBV12-5 and TRBJ2-5; unclear D gene. CDR1 is LGHNT and CDR2 is FRNRAP in the germline V gene. This CDR3 spans 13 amino acids. The germline V and J ends were trimmed by 1 base and 9 bases, with 12 bases remaining between them. CDR3 in amino acids: CASGLAPMSAQYF. CDR3 DNA: TGTGCTAGTGGTTTGGCCCCTATGAGCGCCCAGTACTTC.

This CDR3 reads CASSSGTGVSDTQYF. CDR3 DNA: TGTGCCAGCAGCTCCGGGACAGGGGTCTCAGATACGCAGTATTTT. The genes are TRBV5-4 and TRBJ2-3, with TRBD1 identical over 10 bases. The ends lost 3 bases at V and 4 bases at J; junction bases unmatched: 5. The CDR3 is 15 residues long. Germline V lookup: CDR1 SGHNT, CDR2 YYREEE (reference sequence).

As regards this clone: A read error is likely, as this CDR3 ends without the conserved phenylalanine or tryptophan. This chain links TRBV15 with TRBJ1-2; possible D gene TRBD1, 6 bases. The length of the CDR3 is 17 residues. V was pared by 3 bases and J by 8 bases, with 25 bases between. The germline gives CDR1 LNHNV, CDR2 YYDKDF (reference sequence). In DNA, the CDR3 is TGTGCCACCAGCAGCCGGACAGTAGGGAGTGCGTCGCGCGGCTACACCCTC. This translates into CATSSRTVGSASRGYTL.

The chain links TRBV6-5 to TRBJ1-5, with a weak D call TRBD1 (5 bases). V gave up 5 bases and J gave up 6 bases, with 14 bases separating them. Germline CDR1 MNHEY, CDR2 SVGAGI. The CDR3 length is 14 residues. The CDR3, as DNA: TGTGCCAGCAGTCGGGGGTCGGCCGGTCAGCCCCAGCATTTT. This codes for CASSRGSAGQPQHF.

CDR3: CASSLYPRGWDRGRRNYGYTF. The CDR3 DNA sequence: TGTGCCAGCAGCTTATATCCCAGGGGTTGGGACAGGGGTCGACGGAACTATGGCTACACCTTC. The J gene is TRBJ1-2, the V gene TRBV7-3, with 10 bases identical to TRBD1. V dropped 2 bases and J dropped 2; count of bases not matched to a gene: 20. CDR3 length: 21 amino acids. The germline gives CDR1 SGHTA, CDR2 FQGTGA.

The chain employs TRBV4-1 and TRBJ1-2; a weak D match, TRBD1 (6 bases). CDR1 and CDR2 from the germline V gene are MGHRA and YSYEKL. Deletions cut 0 bases from V and 7 bases from J, with 12 bases between. The CDR3 sequence is 14 residues long. The chain's CDR3 is CASSQDQQGFGYTF. The DNA for the CDR3 is TGCGCCAGCAGCCAAGATCAGCAGGGGTTTGGCTACACCTTC.

The gene calls are TRBV9 and TRBJ1-1, with D possibly TRBD1 on 5 matching bases. Germline values: CDR1 SGDLS, CDR2 YYNGEE. The CDR3 is 13 residues long. With 0 bases removed from V and 5 bases from J, the gap between germline ends came to 8 bases. DNA of the CDR3: TGTGCCAGCAGCGTAGGCAGGGAAACTGAAGCTTTCTTT. Translation gives CASSVGRETEAFF.

This chain joins TRBV18 and TRBJ2-6; TRBD1 matches at 8 bases. CDR1 and CDR2 (germline): KGHSH, LQKENI. J lost 1 base, V lost 2 bases, and 10 bases had no gene match. The CDR3 totals 19 residues. CDR3 residues: CASSPFSRTGLSGANVLTF. CDR3 DNA sequence: TGTGCCAGCTCACCATTCAGCAGGACAGGGCTTTCTGGGGCCAACGTCCTGACTTTC.

The V and J genes are TRBV11-2 and TRBJ2-7, with a possible D match to TRBD1 (6 bases). The V and J ends lost 1 base and 2 bases respectively, with 15 bases between them. This CDR3 has 16 amino acids. The germline CDR1 and CDR2 sequences are SGHAT and FQNNGV. The chain's CDR3 is CASSLATGQKPYEQYF. The CDR3 nucleotides are TGTGCCAGCAGCTTAGCGACAGGCCAAAAACCCTACGAGCAGTACTTC. Together with reference TRBV11-2 and TRBJ2-7, the CDR3 gives the full variable domain: EAGVAQSPRYKIIEKRQSVAFWCNPISGHATLYWYQQILGQGPKLLIQFQNNGVVDDSQLPKDRFSAERLKGVDSTLKIQPAKLEDSAVYLCASSLATGQKPYEQYFGPGTRLTVT.

In its sample, this clone was seen a few times. The CDR3 region has the DNA TGTGCCAGCAGCCTCCTGGCAGGGACTGAAGCTTTCTTT. It yields the protein CASSLLAGTEAFF. The chain has TRBV7-3 and TRBJ1-1; D is possibly TRBD1 (5 bases). Germline lookup yields CDR1 SGHTA and CDR2 FQGTGA. Trimming pared 5 bases from V and 5 bases from J, leaving 12 bases between. The CDR3 contains 13 residues.

V gene TRBV18 combines with J gene TRBJ1-3; 7 bases are a match to TRBD1. Per germline, CDR1 KGHSH and CDR2 LQKENI. The trim removed 4 bases at V and 0 bases at J, leaving 0 bases unmatched. CDR3 length: 14 amino acids. CDR3 protein: CASSRQGSGNTIYF. The DNA of the CDR3 is TGTGCCAGCTCACGACAGGGCTCTGGAAACACCATATATTTT.

This chain links TRBV5-1 with TRBJ2-2; 7 nucleotides align to TRBD1. The ends lost 4 bases at V and 6 bases at J; junction bases unmatched: 12. The CDR3 runs 16 residues. Germline V gene sequence: CDR1 SGHRS, CDR2 YFSETQ. The CDR3 is CASSRTGTVLSGELFF. In DNA, the CDR3 is TGCGCCAGCAGCAGGACCGGGACAGTGTTATCCGGGGAGCTGTTTTTT.

The chain employs TRBV30 and TRBJ2-1; D possibly corresponds to TRBD2 (6 bases). The CDR3 contains 15 residues. Per germline, CDR1 GTSNPN and CDR2 SVGIG (reference sequence). V dropped 2 bases and J dropped 9 bases, with 20 bases sitting between them. This CDR3 is CAWSLASVFHGEQFF. CDR3 DNA sequence: TGTGCCTGGAGTCTTGCTAGCGTTTTCCATGGTGAGCAGTTCTTC. Complete variable domain (other parts from reference TRBV30 and TRBJ2-1): SQTIHQWPATLVQPVGSPLSLECTVEGTSNPNLYWYRQAAGRGLQLLFYSVGIGQISSEVPQNLSASRPQDRQFILSSKKLLLSDSGFYLCAWSLASVFHGEQFFGPGTRLTVL.

The rearrangement links TRBV27 to TRBJ1-1; D perhaps matches TRBD1 (5 bases). The CDR3 extends over 16 amino acids. The germline CDR1 and CDR2 sequences are MNHEY and SMNVEV (reference sequence). V was shortened by 5 bases and J by 0 bases, with 16 bases between the two germline ends. In DNA form, the CDR3 reads TGTGCCAGCAGTGGGAGGGGTACTACCATGAACACTGAAGCTTTCTTT. It is translated as CASSGRGTTMNTEAFF.

This clone was picked up a small number of times. The rearrangement joins TRBV12-5 to TRBJ1-4; 9 nucleotides match TRBD1. V trimming: 5 bases; J trimming: 8 bases; junction bases outside the gene matches: 9. The germline CDR1 and CDR2 sequences are LGHNT and FRNRAP. The CDR3 has 15 residues. The CDR3 sequence is CASGPGDRVQEKLFF. CDR3 DNA: TGTGCTAGTGGTCCGGGGGACAGGGTACAAGAAAAACTGTTTTTT. Combining the CDR3 with reference TRBV12-5 and TRBJ1-4 gives the whole variable domain DARVTQTPRHKVTEMGQEVTMRCQPILGHNTVFWYRQTMMQGLELLAYFRNRAPLDDSGMPKDRFSAEMPDATLATLKIQPSEPRDSAVYFCASGPGDRVQEKLFFGSGTQLSVL.

The V call is TRBV2, the J call TRBJ1-2, with 10 positions matching TRBD1. The CDR3 runs 14 residues. Losses at the gene ends were 5 bases for V and 2 bases for J; bases not matched to a gene: 2. The germline CDR1 and CDR2 sequences are SNHLY and FYNNEI. The DNA for the CDR3 is TGTGCCAGCAGTTGGGACAGGGGCAACTATGGCTACACCTTC. It codes for CASSWDRGNYGYTF.

A few counts support this clone. This chain joins TRBV30 and TRBJ1-1; D is undetermined. From germline, CDR1 is GTSNPN and CDR2 SVGIG (reference sequence). V was cut by 2 bases and J by 5 bases, with 12 bases left in between. CDR3 size: 13 residues. The CDR3 spells CAWSYSRETEAFF. CDR3 DNA: TGTGCCTGGAGTTATAGCCGGGAGACTGAAGCTTTCTTT.

This sequence joins TRBV28 and TRBJ2-7; 8 nucleotides line up with TRBD1. V was pared by 5 bases and J by 2 bases, with 5 bases of the junction left unmatched. Germline CDR1 and CDR2: MDHEN and SYDVKM. The CDR3 has 14 amino acids. The CDR3 loop is CASSTDRDAYEQYF. In DNA, the CDR3 is TGTGCCAGCAGTACGGACAGGGACGCCTACGAGCAGTACTTC.

The gene calls are TRBV5-1 and TRBJ1-2, with 10 bases matching TRBD1. CDR3 size: 16 residues. Germline V lookup: CDR1 SGHRS, CDR2 YFSETQ. J lost 4 bases, V lost 4 bases, and 10 bases had no gene match. DNA for the CDR3: TGCGCCAGCAGCCCCGGGACAGGGGCTTTTTTCTATGGCTACACCTTC. Translating gives CASSPGTGAFFYGYTF.

V usage is TRBV25-1 and J usage is TRBJ2-7; possible D gene TRBD1, 6 bases. Germline CDR1 MGHDK, CDR2 SYGVNS. With 5 bases removed from V and 1 base from J, the gap between germline ends came to 6 bases. CDR3 length: 12 amino acids. The CDR3 protein is CASSRGSYEQYF. CDR3 sequence (DNA): TGTGCCAGCAGTAGGGGGTCCTACGAGCAGTACTTC.

The V call is TRBV30, the J call TRBJ1-1; no clear D. Deletions cut 4 bases from V and 0 bases from J, with 9 bases between. Germline CDR1 reads GTSNPN; CDR2 reads SVGIG (reference sequence). The CDR3 extends over 13 amino acids. The chain's CDR3 is CAWNVQLNTEAFF. The CDR3 bases are TGTGCCTGGAACGTACAGCTGAACACTGAAGCTTTCTTT.

The chain recombines TRBV4-1 with TRBJ1-5; weak D call: TRBD1 (5 bases). Germline V gene sequence: CDR1 MGHRA, CDR2 YSYEKL. The germline V and J ends were trimmed by 4 bases and 0 bases, with 19 bases remaining between them. The CDR3 loop spans 18 amino acids. In DNA, the CDR3 is TGCGCCAGCAGCCTCAATTACAGGAGTCCGTATAGCAATCAGCCCCAGCATTTT. This encodes CASSLNYRSPYSNQPQHF.

The chain links TRBV5-1 to TRBJ2-7; 9 bases map to TRBD2. The V gene end was trimmed by 4 bases and the J gene end by 6 bases; junction bases not matched to a gene: 11. The CDR3 length is 15 residues. Per the germline V gene, CDR1 is SGHRS and CDR2 is YFSETQ. The CDR3: CASSHIAGEVSEQYF. CDR3 in DNA: TGCGCCAGCAGCCACATAGCGGGAGAAGTATCCGAGCAGTACTTC.

In its sample, this clone was seen once. J is TRBJ2-7 and V is TRBV25-1, with 9 bases fitting TRBD1. Trimming took 2 bases from V and 3 from J; bases not matched to a gene: 8. The CDR3 has 16 amino acids. Germline V gene sequence: CDR1 MGHDK, CDR2 SYGVNS. The CDR3 bases are TGTGCCAGCAGTGAAATAGACAGGGGGGAAATCTACGAGCAGTACTTC. This codes for CASSEIDRGEIYEQYF.

The V call is TRBV6-6, the J call TRBJ2-1; 12 bases agree with TRBD1. CDR3 length: 14 residues. Germline loops: CDR1 MNHNY, CDR2 SVGAGI (reference sequence). V shed 11 bases and J 9 bases; nucleotides not matched to a gene: 11. CDR3 sequence (DNA): TGTGCCGTGGAAACGGGACAGGGGGCTCGTGAGCAGTTCTTC. Protein sequence: CAVETGQGAREQFF.

There are a few counts of this clone. The rearrangement joins TRBV6-5 to TRBJ1-1; D uncertain. The CDR3 is 12 amino acids. The germline V and J ends were trimmed by 7 bases and 2 bases, with 8 bases remaining between them. CDR1 is MNHEY, CDR2 SVGAGI, per germline. The CDR3 DNA is TGTGCCAGCAATGAGGGAAACACTGAAGCTTTCTTT. Amino acid sequence: CASNEGNTEAFF.